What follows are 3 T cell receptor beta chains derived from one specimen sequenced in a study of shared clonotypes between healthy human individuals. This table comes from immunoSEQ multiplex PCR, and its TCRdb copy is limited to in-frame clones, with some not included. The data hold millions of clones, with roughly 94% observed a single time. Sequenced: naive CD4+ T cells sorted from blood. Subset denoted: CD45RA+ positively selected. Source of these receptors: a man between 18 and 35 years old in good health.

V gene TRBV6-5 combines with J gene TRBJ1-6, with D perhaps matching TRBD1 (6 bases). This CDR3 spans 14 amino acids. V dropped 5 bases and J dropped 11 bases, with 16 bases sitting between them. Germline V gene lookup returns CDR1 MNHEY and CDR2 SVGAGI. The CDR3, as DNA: TGTGCCAGCAGTGATATCGGGGGCACAACACCCCTCCACTTT. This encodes CASSDIGGTTPLHF.

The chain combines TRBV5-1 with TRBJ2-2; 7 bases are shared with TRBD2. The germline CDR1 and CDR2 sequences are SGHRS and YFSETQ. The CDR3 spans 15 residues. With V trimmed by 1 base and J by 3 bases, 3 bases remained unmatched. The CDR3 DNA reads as TGCGCCAGCAGCTTGACGGGAGGTTACACCGGGGAGCTGTTTTTT. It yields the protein CASSLTGGYTGELFF.

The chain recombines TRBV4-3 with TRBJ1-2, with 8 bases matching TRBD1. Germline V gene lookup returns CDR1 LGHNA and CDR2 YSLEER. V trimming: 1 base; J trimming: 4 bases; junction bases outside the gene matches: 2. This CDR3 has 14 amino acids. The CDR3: CASSQGDRIYGYTF. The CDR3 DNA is TGCGCCAGCAGCCAAGGGGACAGGATCTATGGCTACACCTTC.